A selection of T cell receptor beta chains follows, all from one sample in a study of T cell responses to AZD1222 COVID-19 vaccine. The data were produced by immunoSEQ multiplex PCR, yet TCRdb's version contains in-frame clones alone and is incomplete. The table lists about 92,000 clones, roughly nine tenths of them singletons, with about 1.5% in the top ten. Sequenced here: peripheral blood, sampled on day 0 of AZD1222 vaccination. These TCRs come from an adult in good health. Both conserved end residues are part of each CDR3. The order of the fields is clone size, J gene, V gene, D gene, CDR3 protein, CDR3 DNA. A D gene is named only where the DNA matches it firmly. Clone size is not always given. Where it is, it says once, few, many or a class for expanded clones.

size: NA
J: TRBJ2-3
V: TRBV30
D: TRBD2
CDR3: CASKSGVSTDTQYF
DNA: TGTGCCTCCAAGAGCGGGGTGAGCACAGATACGCAGTATTTT

size: NA
J: TRBJ2-2
V: TRBV19
D: NA
CDR3: CASRQVQVDTGELFF
DNA: TGTGCCAGCAGACAGGTTCAGGTCGACACCGGGGAGCTGTTTTTT

size: few
J: TRBJ1-5
V: TRBV5-6
D: TRBD1
CDR3: CASSSGTGGYGGNQPQHF
DNA: TGTGCCAGCAGCTCGGGGACAGGGGGCTATGGGGGCAATCAGCCCCAGCATTTT

size: NA
J: TRBJ2-3
V: TRBV5-1
D: NA
CDR3: CASSLTTDTQYF
DNA: TGCGCCAGCAGCTTGACCACAGATACGCAGTATTTT

size: NA
J: TRBJ1-1
V: TRBV30
D: NA
CDR3: CAWSTGSYTEAFF
DNA: TGTGCCTGGAGTACGGGCAGCTACACTGAAGCTTTCTTT

size: NA
J: TRBJ1-2
V: TRBV5-1
D: NA
CDR3: CASSLPRTRSYGYTF
DNA: TGCGCCAGCAGCTTACCTAGAACACGGAGCTATGGCTACACCTTC

size: once
J: TRBJ2-3
V: TRBV7-8
D: TRBD2
CDR3: CASSPSASGGGGDTQYF
DNA: TGTGCCAGCAGCCCATCGGCTAGCGGGGGAGGGGGGGATACGCAGTATTTT

size: NA
J: TRBJ1-4
V: TRBV28
D: TRBD1
CDR3: CASSLTGYNEKLFF
DNA: TGTGCCAGCAGTTTGACAGGGTATAATGAAAAACTGTTTTTT

size: NA
J: TRBJ1-1
V: TRBV6-5
D: TRBD1
CDR3: CASSFGQGFVDTEAFF
DNA: TGTGCCAGCAGTTTCGGACAGGGTTTTGTGGACACTGAAGCTTTCTTT

size: NA
J: TRBJ1-1
V: TRBV12-3/TRBV12-4
D: NA
CDR3: CASRDGGTEAFF
DNA: TGTGCCAGCAGGGATGGGGGCACTGAAGCTTTCTTT

size: NA
J: TRBJ1-2
V: TRBV28
D: TRBD1
CDR3: CASSLELDRGGSGYTF
DNA: TGTGCCAGCAGCCTTGAGTTGGACAGGGGGGGATCGGGCTACACCTTC

size: once
J: TRBJ2-5
V: TRBV9
D: NA
CDR3: CASSVGQKETQYF
DNA: TGTGCCAGCAGCGTAGGGCAGAAGGAGACCCAGTACTTC

size: NA
J: TRBJ2-1
V: TRBV6-5
D: TRBD1
CDR3: CASSYPGQGYEQFF
DNA: TGTGCCAGCAGTTACCCGGGACAGGGTTATGAGCAGTTCTTC

size: NA
J: TRBJ1-4
V: TRBV7-9
D: TRBD1
CDR3: CASSNRTGGVEKLFF
DNA: TGTGCCAGCAGCAACAGGACAGGGGGGGTTGAAAAACTGTTTTTT

size: once
J: TRBJ2-7
V: TRBV18
D: TRBD1
CDR3: CASSPRTGKDEQYF
DNA: TGTGCCAGCTCACCCCGGACAGGGAAGGACGAGCAGTACTTC

size: NA
J: TRBJ2-5
V: TRBV4-1
D: TRBD2
CDR3: CASSPIPGTSGGVGQETQYF
DNA: TGCGCCAGCAGCCCTATCCCAGGGACTAGCGGGGGGGTTGGGCAAGAGACCCAGTACTTC

size: NA
J: TRBJ2-1
V: TRBV19
D: NA
CDR3: CASSVDRSSYNEQFF
DNA: TGTGCCAGTAGCGTAGACAGAAGCTCCTACAATGAGCAGTTCTTC

size: NA
J: TRBJ2-2
V: TRBV5-5
D: TRBD1
CDR3: CASSFRTGSTGELFF
DNA: TGTGCCAGCAGCTTCAGGACAGGGAGTACCGGGGAGCTGTTTTTT

size: NA
J: TRBJ2-3
V: TRBV7-8
D: NA
CDR3: CASSLALGPGTSTDTQYF
DNA: TGTGCCAGCAGCTTAGCGCTAGGCCCGGGGACTAGCACAGATACGCAGTATTTT

size: NA
J: TRBJ2-2
V: TRBV18
D: NA
CDR3: CASSTVNTGELFF
DNA: TGTGCCAGCTCGACAGTTAACACCGGGGAGCTGTTTTTT

size: NA
J: TRBJ2-1
V: TRBV3-1/TRBV3-2
D: TRBD2
CDR3: CASSRAGGEQFF
DNA: TGTGCCAGCAGCCGAGCGGGGGGAGAGCAGTTCTTC

size: few
J: TRBJ2-3
V: TRBV2
D: NA
CDR3: CASREQPSTDTQYF
DNA: TGTGCCAGCAGGGAACAGCCTAGCACAGATACGCAGTATTTT

size: once
J: TRBJ1-4
V: TRBV5-8
D: NA
CDR3: CASSAGRRGGKLFF
DNA: TGTGCCAGCAGCGCAGGACGGCGGGGGGGAAAACTGTTTTTT

size: NA
J: TRBJ1-2
V: TRBV18
D: TRBD1
CDR3: CASSPPSGTAYGYTF
DNA: TGTGCCAGCTCACCACCGTCCGGGACAGCATATGGCTACACCTTC

size: NA
J: TRBJ2-1
V: TRBV4-3
D: TRBD2
CDR3: CASSETRTSGGNEQFF
DNA: TGCGCCAGCAGCGAAACCCGGACTAGCGGGGGGAATGAGCAGTTCTTC

size: NA
J: TRBJ1-4
V: TRBV6-4
D: TRBD1
CDR3: CASTSPTGEDEKLFF
DNA: TGTGCCAGCACAAGTCCGACAGGGGAGGATGAAAAACTGTTTTTT

size: once
J: TRBJ2-1
V: TRBV6-5
D: NA
CDR3: CASSRGGTGDNEQFF
DNA: TGTGCCAGCAGCAGGGGGGGGACAGGAGACAATGAGCAGTTCTTC

size: NA
J: TRBJ1-2
V: TRBV6-5
D: NA
CDR3: CASNLDSSLNYGYTF
DNA: TGTGCCAGCAATCTGGACAGCTCCCTTAACTATGGCTACACCTTC

size: few
J: TRBJ1-5
V: TRBV25-1
D: NA
CDR3: CATRPPGGSNQPQHF
DNA: TGTGCCACCCGCCCCCCCGGAGGCAGCAATCAGCCCCAGCATTTT

size: NA
J: TRBJ1-5
V: TRBV9
D: TRBD1
CDR3: CASSEGTGFQPQHF
DNA: TGTGCCAGCAGCGAGGGGACAGGGTTTCAGCCCCAGCATTTT

size: NA
J: TRBJ2-1
V: TRBV19
D: NA
CDR3: CASSMDRPSSEQFF
DNA: TGTGCCAGTAGTATGGACCGCCCCTCGAGTGAGCAGTTCTTC

size: NA
J: TRBJ1-4
V: TRBV30
D: TRBD1
CDR3: CAWARTGGFSTNEKLFF
DNA: TGTGCCTGGGCGAGGACAGGAGGATTTTCAACTAATGAAAAACTGTTTTTT

size: once
J: TRBJ1-2
V: TRBV3-1/TRBV3-2
D: NA
CDR3: CASSQDAFNNYGYTF
DNA: TGTGCCAGCAGCCAAGATGCGTTCAACAACTATGGCTACACCTTC

size: NA
J: TRBJ2-3
V: TRBV11-2
D: NA
CDR3: CASSTRTASTDTQYF
DNA: TGTGCCAGCAGCACCAGGACAGCTAGCACAGATACGCAGTATTTT

size: NA
J: TRBJ1-3
V: TRBV25-1
D: NA
CDR3: CASSESTAGNTIYF
DNA: TGTGCCAGCAGTGAATCAACTGCTGGAAACACCATATATTTT

size: once
J: TRBJ2-7
V: TRBV6-5
D: NA
CDR3: CASSYRGAVYEQYF
DNA: TGTGCCAGCAGTTACCGGGGGGCGGTTTACGAGCAGTACTTC

size: NA
J: TRBJ1-2
V: TRBV5-1
D: TRBD1
CDR3: CASSLDDRAVGRGYTF
DNA: TGCGCCAGCAGCTTGGATGACAGGGCGGTGGGTCGTGGCTACACCTTC

size: few
J: TRBJ1-3
V: TRBV7-9
D: NA
CDR3: CASSPKYLTDRSSGNTIYF
DNA: TGTGCCAGCAGTCCAAAATACCTGACCGACAGAAGCTCTGGAAACACCATATATTTT

size: NA
J: TRBJ1-4
V: TRBV29-1
D: NA
CDR3: CSVGSTNEKLFF
DNA: TGCAGCGTAGGGTCAACTAATGAAAAACTGTTTTTT

size: NA
J: TRBJ1-5
V: TRBV30
D: TRBD1
CDR3: CAWSGVGGYQPQHF
DNA: TGTGCCTGGAGTGGGGTAGGGGGCTATCAGCCCCAGCATTTT

size: NA
J: TRBJ2-3
V: TRBV19
D: TRBD2
CDR3: CASSIISGGGVGTDTQYF
DNA: TGTGCCAGTAGTATTATCAGCGGGGGCGGCGTTGGCACAGATACGCAGTATTTT

size: NA
J: TRBJ2-1
V: TRBV10-3
D: TRBD1
CDR3: CAISSGTGGDHNEQFF
DNA: TGTGCCATCAGTTCCGGGACAGGGGGCGATCACAATGAGCAGTTCTTC

size: once
J: TRBJ2-7
V: TRBV12-3/TRBV12-4
D: NA
CDR3: CASSLSLGEQYF
DNA: TGTGCCAGCAGTCTTTCATTGGGCGAGCAGTACTTC

size: NA
J: TRBJ2-2
V: TRBV9
D: NA
CDR3: CASNQGGGTANTGELFF
DNA: TGTGCCAGCAACCAAGGAGGGGGGACAGCGAACACCGGGGAGCTGTTTTTT

size: few
J: TRBJ2-7
V: TRBV6-1
D: NA
CDR3: CASSEQNYEQYF
DNA: TGTGCCAGCAGTGAACAAAATTACGAGCAGTACTTC

size: NA
J: TRBJ1-5
V: TRBV2
D: NA
CDR3: CASSEGGNQPQHF
DNA: TGTGCCAGCAGTGAAGGGGGTAATCAGCCCCAGCATTTT

size: NA
J: TRBJ1-3
V: TRBV7-3
D: NA
CDR3: CASSLKTVSGNTIYF
DNA: TGTGCCAGCAGCCTAAAGACAGTCTCTGGAAACACCATATATTTT

size: NA
J: TRBJ1-1
V: TRBV6-5
D: NA
CDR3: CASSYSGDNTEAFF
DNA: TGTGCCAGCAGTTACTCAGGGGACAACACTGAAGCTTTCTTT

size: NA
J: TRBJ1-3
V: TRBV28
D: NA
CDR3: CASSPGDSGNTIYF
DNA: TGTGCCAGCTCCCCGGGGGACTCTGGAAACACCATATATTTT